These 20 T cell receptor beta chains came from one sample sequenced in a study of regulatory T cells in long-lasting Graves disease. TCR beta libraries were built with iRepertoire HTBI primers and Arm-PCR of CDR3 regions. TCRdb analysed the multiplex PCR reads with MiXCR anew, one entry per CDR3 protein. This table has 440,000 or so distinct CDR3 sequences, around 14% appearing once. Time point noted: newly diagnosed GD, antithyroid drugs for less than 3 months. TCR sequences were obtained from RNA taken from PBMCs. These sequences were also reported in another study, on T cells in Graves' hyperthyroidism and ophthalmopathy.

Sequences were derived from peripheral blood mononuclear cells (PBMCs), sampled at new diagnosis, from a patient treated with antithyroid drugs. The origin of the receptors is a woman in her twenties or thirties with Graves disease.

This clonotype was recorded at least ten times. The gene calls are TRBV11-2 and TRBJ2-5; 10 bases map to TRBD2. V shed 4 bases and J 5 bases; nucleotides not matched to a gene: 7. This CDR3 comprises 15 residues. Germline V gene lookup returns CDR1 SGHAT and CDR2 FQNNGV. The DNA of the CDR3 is TGTGCCAGCAGCTCGGCTAGCGGGAGAATGGAGACCCAGTACTTC. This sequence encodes CASSSASGRMETQYF.

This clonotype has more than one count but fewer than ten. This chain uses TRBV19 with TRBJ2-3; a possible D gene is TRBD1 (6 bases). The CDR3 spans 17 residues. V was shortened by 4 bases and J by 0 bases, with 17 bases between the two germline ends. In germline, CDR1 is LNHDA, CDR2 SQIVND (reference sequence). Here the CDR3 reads CASSTLRDTSSTDTQYF. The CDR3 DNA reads TGTGCCAGTAGTACACTCCGGGACACTTCTAGCACAGATACGCAGTATTTT.

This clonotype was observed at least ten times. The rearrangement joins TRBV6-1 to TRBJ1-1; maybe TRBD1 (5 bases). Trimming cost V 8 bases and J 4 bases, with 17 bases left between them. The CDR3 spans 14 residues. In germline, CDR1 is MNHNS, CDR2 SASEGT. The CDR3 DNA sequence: TGTGCCAGCCGGGGGTGGTATCAGGGCACTGAAGCTTTCTTT. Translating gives CASRGWYQGTEAFF.

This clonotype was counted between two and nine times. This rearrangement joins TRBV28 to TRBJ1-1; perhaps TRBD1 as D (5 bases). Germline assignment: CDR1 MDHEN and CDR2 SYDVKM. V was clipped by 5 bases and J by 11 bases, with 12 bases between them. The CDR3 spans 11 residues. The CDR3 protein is CASSGARSAFF. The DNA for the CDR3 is TGTGCCAGCAGTGGGGCCCGGTCGGCTTTCTTT.

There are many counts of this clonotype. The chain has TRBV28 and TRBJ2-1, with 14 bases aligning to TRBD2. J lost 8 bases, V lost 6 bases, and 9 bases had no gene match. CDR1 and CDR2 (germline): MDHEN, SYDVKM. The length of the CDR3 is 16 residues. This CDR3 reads CASRLTSGRVNDEQFF. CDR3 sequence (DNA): TGTGCCAGCAGGCTGACTAGCGGGAGGGTGAACGATGAGCAGTTCTTC.

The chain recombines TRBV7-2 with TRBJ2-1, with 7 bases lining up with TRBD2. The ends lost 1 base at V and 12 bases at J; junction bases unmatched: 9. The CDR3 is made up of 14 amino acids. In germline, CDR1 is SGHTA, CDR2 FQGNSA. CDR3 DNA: TGTGCCAGCAGCTTAGAGACTAGCAACATAAGGCAGTTCTTC. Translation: CASSLETSNIRQFF. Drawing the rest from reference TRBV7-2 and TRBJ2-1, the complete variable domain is GAGVSQSPSNKVTEKGKDVELRCDPISGHTALYWYRQSLGQGLEFLIYFQGNSAPDKSGLPSDRFSAERTGGSVSTLTIQRTQQEDSAVYLCASSLETSNIRQFFGPGTRLTVL.

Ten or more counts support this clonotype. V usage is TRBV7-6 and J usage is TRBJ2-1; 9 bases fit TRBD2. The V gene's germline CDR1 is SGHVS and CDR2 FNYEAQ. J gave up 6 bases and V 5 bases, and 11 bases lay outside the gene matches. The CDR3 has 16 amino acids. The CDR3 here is CASSHVAGGQGNEQFF. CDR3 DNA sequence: TGTGCCAGCAGCCACGTTGCGGGAGGGCAGGGCAATGAGCAGTTCTTC. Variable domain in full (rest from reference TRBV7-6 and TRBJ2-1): GAGVSQSPRYKVTKRGQDVALRCDPISGHVSLYWYRQALGQGPEFLTYFNYEAQQDKSGLPNDRFSAERPEGSISTLTIQRTEQRDSAMYRCASSHVAGGQGNEQFFGPGTRLTVL.

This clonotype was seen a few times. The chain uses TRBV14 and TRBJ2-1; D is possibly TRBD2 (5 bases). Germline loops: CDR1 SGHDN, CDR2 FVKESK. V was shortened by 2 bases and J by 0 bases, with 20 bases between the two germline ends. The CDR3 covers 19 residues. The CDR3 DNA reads TGTGCCAGCAGCCAACTCCCCACCCCCCGGGGAAGCTCCTACAATGAGCAGTTCTTC. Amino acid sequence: CASSQLPTPRGSSYNEQFF. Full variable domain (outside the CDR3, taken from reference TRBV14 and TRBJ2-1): EAGVTQFPSHSVIEKGQTVTLRCDPISGHDNLYWYRRVMGKEIKFLLHFVKESKQDESGMPNNRFLAERTGGTYSTLKVQPAELEDSGVYFCASSQLPTPRGSSYNEQFFGPGTRLTVL.

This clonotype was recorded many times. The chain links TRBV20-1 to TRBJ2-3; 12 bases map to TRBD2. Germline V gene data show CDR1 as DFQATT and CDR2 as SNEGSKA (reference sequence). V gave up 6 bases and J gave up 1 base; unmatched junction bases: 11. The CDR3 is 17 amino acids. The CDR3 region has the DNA TGCAGTGCCACGAGGGCTAGCGGGAGGGTGCGCACAGATACGCAGTATTTT. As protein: CSATRASGRVRTDTQYF.

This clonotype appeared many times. CDR3 coding DNA: TGTGCCAGCAGTTTGAGAACAGGGTACACTGAAGCTTTCTTT. Its protein product is CASSLRTGYTEAFF. The chain carries TRBV28 and TRBJ1-1; possible D gene TRBD1, 6 bases. Germline CDR1 is MDHEN and CDR2 is SYDVKM. V dropped 3 bases and J dropped 3 bases, with 11 bases sitting between them. The CDR3 has 14 amino acids.

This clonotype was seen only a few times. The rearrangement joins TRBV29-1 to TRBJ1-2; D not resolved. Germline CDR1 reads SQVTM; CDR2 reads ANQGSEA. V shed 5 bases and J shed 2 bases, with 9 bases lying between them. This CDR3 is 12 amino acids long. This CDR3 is CSVLAQNYGYTF. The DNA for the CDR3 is TGCAGCGTTCTCGCACAGAACTATGGCTACACCTTC. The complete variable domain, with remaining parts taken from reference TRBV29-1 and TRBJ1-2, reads SAVISQKPSRDICQRGTSLTIQCQVDSQVTMMFWYRQQPGQSLTLIATANQGSEATYESGFVIDKFPISRPNLTFSTLTVSNMSPEDSSIYLCSVLAQNYGYTFGSGTRLTVV.

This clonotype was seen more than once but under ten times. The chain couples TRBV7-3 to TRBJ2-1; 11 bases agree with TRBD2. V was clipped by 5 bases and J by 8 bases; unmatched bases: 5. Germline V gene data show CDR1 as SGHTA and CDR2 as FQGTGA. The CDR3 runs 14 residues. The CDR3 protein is CASSPTSGIDEQFF. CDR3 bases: TGTGCCAGCAGCCCGACTAGCGGGATCGATGAGCAGTTCTTC.

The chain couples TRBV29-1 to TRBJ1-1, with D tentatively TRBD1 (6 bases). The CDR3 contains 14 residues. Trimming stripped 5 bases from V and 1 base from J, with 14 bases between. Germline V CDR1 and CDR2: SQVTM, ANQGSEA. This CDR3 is CSVTGQTANTEAFF. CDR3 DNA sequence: TGCAGCGTTACAGGGCAGACCGCGAACACTGAAGCTTTCTTT.

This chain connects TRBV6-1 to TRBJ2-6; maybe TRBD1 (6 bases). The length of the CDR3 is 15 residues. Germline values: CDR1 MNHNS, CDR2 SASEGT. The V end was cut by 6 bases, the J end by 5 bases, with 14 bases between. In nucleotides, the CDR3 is TGTGCCAGCAGACAAGGGGGTGTATGGGCCAACGTCCTGACTTTC. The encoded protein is CASRQGGVWANVLTF.

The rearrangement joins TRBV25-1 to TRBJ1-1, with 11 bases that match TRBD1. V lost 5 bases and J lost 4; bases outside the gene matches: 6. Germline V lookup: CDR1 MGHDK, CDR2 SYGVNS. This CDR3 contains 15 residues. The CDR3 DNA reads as TGTGCCAGCAGTCCGGACAGGGGGCGGGGCACTGAAGCTTTCTTT. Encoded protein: CASSPDRGRGTEAFF. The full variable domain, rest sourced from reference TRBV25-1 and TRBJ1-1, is EADIYQTPRYLVIGTGKKITLECSQTMGHDKMYWYQQDPGMELHLIHYSYGVNSTEKGDLSSESTVSRIRTEHFPLTLESARPSHTSQYLCASSPDRGRGTEAFFGQGTRLTVV.

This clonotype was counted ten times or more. The CDR3 nucleotides are TGTGCCAGCAGTTTAGGGTTCCACCCCCCCTACGAGCAGTACTTC. This encodes CASSLGFHPPYEQYF. This chain joins TRBV12-3 or TRBV12-4 and TRBJ2-7; D remains ambiguous. This CDR3 spans 15 amino acids. Trimming took 1 base from V and 2 from J, leaving 12 bases between them.

As DNA, the CDR3 is TGCAGTGCCCCAAGCGGACAGGGGGCCGTAGGCCGGAATTCACCCCTCCACTTT. Its protein product is CSAPSGQGAVGRNSPLHF. This chain links TRBV20-1 with TRBJ1-6, with TRBD1 identical over 11 bases. The CDR3 extends over 18 amino acids. Germline-derived CDR1 and CDR2 are DFQATT and SNEGSKA (reference sequence). After removal of 6 bases from V and 7 bases from J, the junction contained 17 bases not matched to a gene.

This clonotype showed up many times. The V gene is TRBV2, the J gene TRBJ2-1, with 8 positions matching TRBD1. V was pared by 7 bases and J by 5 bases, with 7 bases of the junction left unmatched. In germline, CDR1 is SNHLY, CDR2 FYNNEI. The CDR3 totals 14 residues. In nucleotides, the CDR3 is TGTGCCAGCAAGAGGGCAGGGGGCAACAATGAGCAGTTCTTC. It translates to CASKRAGGNNEQFF.

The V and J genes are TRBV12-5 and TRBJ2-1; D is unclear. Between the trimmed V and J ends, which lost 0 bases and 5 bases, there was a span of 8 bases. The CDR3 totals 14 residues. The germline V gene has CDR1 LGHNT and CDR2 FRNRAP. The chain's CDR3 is CASGLVRLHNEQFF. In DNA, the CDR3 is TGTGCTAGTGGTTTGGTACGACTGCACAATGAGCAGTTCTTC.

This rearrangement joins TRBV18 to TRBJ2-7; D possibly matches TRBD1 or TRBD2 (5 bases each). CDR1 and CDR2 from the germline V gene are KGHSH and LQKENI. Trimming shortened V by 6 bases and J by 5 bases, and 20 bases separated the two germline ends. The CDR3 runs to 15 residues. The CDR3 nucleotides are TGTGCCAGCTCTGGGGCGGGCGGACCTAGGGACGAGCAGTACTTC. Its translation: CASSGAGGPRDEQYF.